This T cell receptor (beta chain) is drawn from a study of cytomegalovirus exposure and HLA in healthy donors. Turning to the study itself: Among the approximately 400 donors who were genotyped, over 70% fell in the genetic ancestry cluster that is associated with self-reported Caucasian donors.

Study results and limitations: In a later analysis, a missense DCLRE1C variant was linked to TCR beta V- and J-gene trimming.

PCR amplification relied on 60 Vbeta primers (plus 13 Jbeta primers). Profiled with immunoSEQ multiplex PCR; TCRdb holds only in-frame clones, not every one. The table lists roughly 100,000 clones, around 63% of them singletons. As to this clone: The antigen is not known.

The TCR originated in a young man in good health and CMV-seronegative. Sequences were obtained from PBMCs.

The CDR3 nucleotides are TGTGCCAGCAGTTTTGAGCGGATGAGCTCCTACGAGCAGTACTTC. Translating it yields CASSFERMSSYEQYF. This rearrangement joins TRBV28 to TRBJ2-7; TRBD2 is a possible D gene (5 bases). In germline, CDR1 is MDHEN, CDR2 SYDVKM. The V end lost 3 bases, the J end lost 0 bases, and 12 bases lay between the germline ends. The CDR3 sequence is 15 residues long.